These T cell receptor beta chains were read from a single sample in a study of read filtering for tumor transcriptome and immune sequencing. TCRdb fed the reads into MiXCR, producing one record per CDR3 protein. Of some 120,000 distinct CDR3 sequences in the sample, under 15% are singletons; the top ten hold approximately 9.9%. The sequenced material came from a population of CD138-negative cells sorted from bone marrow. The receptors stem from a donor aged 40 or older with multiple myeloma. The CDR3 runs from the conserved cysteine through the conserved F or W. A D gene is named only where the DNA matches it firmly. Size is omitted from some rows. Given values are once, few, many or a class for expanded clones.

clone size	V gene	D gene	J gene	CDR3 protein	CDR3 DNA
NA	TRBV2	NA	TRBJ2-5	CASRDGETQYF	TGTGCCAGTCGGGACGGAGAGACCCAGTACTTC
many	TRBV27	NA	TRBJ2-7	CASSLGTLYEQYF	TGTGCCAGCAGTTTAGGGACATTGTACGAGCAGTACTTC
many	TRBV29-1	NA	TRBJ2-3	CSVEEVQGDTQYF	TGCAGCGTTGAAGAGGTTCAGGGCGATACGCAGTATTTT
many	TRBV7-2	TRBD2	TRBJ2-1	CASSFLTLAGGYNEQFF	TGTGCCAGCAGTTTCCTCACCTTAGCGGGGGGCTACAATGAGCAGTTCTTC
NA	TRBV29-1	TRBD2	TRBJ2-7	CSASGTYEQYF	TGCAGCGCTAGCGGAACCTACGAGCAGTACTTC
many	TRBV11-2	TRBD1	TRBJ2-1	CASSLDAAGGAWDAQFF	TGTGCCAGCAGCTTAGATGCGGCAGGGGGCGCGTGGGATGCGCAGTTCTTC
many	TRBV12-2	NA	TRBJ1-4	CASREPLYRATNEKLFF	TGTGCAAGTCGCGAGCCACTTTACAGGGCTACTAATGAAAAACTGTTTTTT
few	TRBV30	TRBD2	TRBJ2-3	CAWSRSSGVTDTQYF	TGTGCCTGGAGTAGGTCTAGCGGGGTCACAGATACGCAGTATTTT
many	TRBV27	NA	TRBJ2-1	CASSLGNERFF	TGTGCCAGCAGTTTAGGAAATGAGCGGTTCTTC
many	TRBV5-1	NA	TRBJ2-2	CASSRSWGTGELFF	TGCGCCAGCAGCCGTTCCTGGGGGACCGGGGAGCTGTTTTTT
many	TRBV12-3/TRBV12-4	NA	TRBJ2-7	CASTQGTSRAEQYF	TGTGCCAGCACCCAAGGGACATCGCGGGCCGAGCAGTACTTC